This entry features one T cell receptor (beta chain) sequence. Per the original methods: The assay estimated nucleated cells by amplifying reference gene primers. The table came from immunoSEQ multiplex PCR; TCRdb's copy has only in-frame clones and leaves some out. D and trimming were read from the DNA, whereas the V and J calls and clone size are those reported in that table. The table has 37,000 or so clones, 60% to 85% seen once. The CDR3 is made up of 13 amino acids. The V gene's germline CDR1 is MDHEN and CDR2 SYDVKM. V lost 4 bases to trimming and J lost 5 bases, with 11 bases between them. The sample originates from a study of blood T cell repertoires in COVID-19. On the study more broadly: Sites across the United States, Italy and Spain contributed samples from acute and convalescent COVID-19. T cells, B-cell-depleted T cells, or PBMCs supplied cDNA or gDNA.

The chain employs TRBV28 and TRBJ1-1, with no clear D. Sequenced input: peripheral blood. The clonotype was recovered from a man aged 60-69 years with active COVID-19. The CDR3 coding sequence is TGTGCCAGCAGTTCCCTAGCTGGGACTGAAGCTTTCTTT. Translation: CASSSLAGTEAFF.